This T cell receptor beta chain was observed in a study of Tregs in tolerant kidney transplant recipients. CDR3 length equals 13 residues. The V and J ends lost 6 bases and 6 bases respectively, with 13 bases between them. Germline V gene data show CDR1 as MNHEY and CDR2 as SMNVEV (reference sequence). Unstimulated Tregs (CD4+CD25+CD127-) and CD4+CD25- non-Tregs were sorted from PBMCs. The protocol was immunoSEQ multiplex PCR, while the TCRdb copy is restricted to in-frame clones and leaves out a portion. Found here are about 100,000 clones, about 90% of them singletons; the top ten hold more than 0.3%.

The TCR sequence derives from a human donor who received a combined kidney and bone marrow transplant. The sample was CD4+ T cells from blood, taken before the transplant. This chain uses TRBV27 with TRBJ2-3, with a weak D call TRBD1 (6 bases). CDR3 loop: CASRYQGSDTQYF. The DNA of the CDR3 is TGTGCCAGCAGGTACCAGGGGAGTGATACGCAGTATTTT.